This T cell receptor beta chain was obtained from a study of blood T cell repertoires in COVID-19. Study background: Samples taken during acute and convalescent COVID-19 were collected in the United States, Italy and Spain. T cells, B-cell-depleted T cells, or PBMCs provided the cDNA or gDNA that served as material.

This clone was seen only a few times. This CDR3 is 17 amino acids long. CDR1 and CDR2 (germline): PRHDT, FYEKMQ (reference sequence). Trimming removed 5 bases at V and 5 bases at J, with 24 bases between. Original processing methods: Amplification of reference gene primers provided the estimated nucleated cell counts. Sequenced by immunoSEQ multiplex PCR; TCRdb stores in-frame clones only, minus some. D and trimming were read from the DNA, whereas the V and J calls and clone size are those reported in that table. The sample records some 99,000 clones, around three quarters being singletons. This TCR was sampled from a human donor in a cohort sampled during active or convalescent COVID-19. V usage is TRBV13 and J usage is TRBJ1-1; tentatively, D is TRBD1 (5 bases). The specimen sequenced was peripheral blood. CDR3 residues: CASSHMRAEGMGTEAFF. The CDR3 nucleotides are TGTGCCAGCAGCCACATGAGGGCGGAGGGGATGGGGACTGAAGCTTTCTTT.